Listed below are T cell receptor beta chains from one sample, sequenced in a study of PD-1 blockade in classical Hodgkin lymphoma. Sequenced by immunoSEQ multiplex PCR; TCRdb stores in-frame clones only, minus some. The sample carries about 90,000 clones, 90% recorded once. Here the sequenced sample was peripheral blood mononuclear cells (PBMCs), taken before the fourth cycle of nivolumab. Receptors originate from a human donor with classical Hodgkin lymphoma. Each CDR3 is given with its conserved first and last residue. Each record gives: clone size, V gene, D gene, J gene, CDR3 protein, CDR3 DNA. D genes are given only for firm matches. Some rows have no size entry. The others give once, few or many, or a class for an expanded clone.

NA	TRBV9	NA	TRBJ1-3	CASSMGVGNTIYF	TGTGCCAGCAGCATGGGAGTTGGAAACACCATATATTTT
NA	TRBV4-1	TRBD2	TRBJ2-3	CASSHLAGPTDTQYF	TGCGCCAGCAGCCACCTAGCGGGGCCCACAGATACGCAGTATTTT
NA	TRBV11-2	NA	TRBJ2-3	CASSHPGLSGQYF	TGTGCCAGCAGCCATCCAGGACTGAGTGGGCAGTATTTT
NA	TRBV7-9	TRBD2	TRBJ2-5	CASSLLRGGQETQYF	TGTGCCAGCAGCTTATTGCGGGGGGGACAAGAGACCCAGTACTTC
NA	TRBV27	NA	TRBJ2-2	CASSFGVNTGELFF	TGTGCCAGCAGTTTCGGGGTGAACACCGGGGAGCTGTTTTTT
NA	TRBV5-5	NA	TRBJ2-3	CASSLDLSGSTDTQYF	TGTGCCAGCAGCTTGGATCTTAGCGGAAGCACAGATACGCAGTATTTT
once	TRBV7-9	TRBD1	TRBJ2-5	CASSSIRDRDQETQYF	TGTGCCAGCAGCTCCATCCGGGACAGGGACCAAGAGACCCAGTACTTC
NA	TRBV6-4	NA	TRBJ2-4	CASNPPRQQNIQYF	TGTGCCAGCAACCCACCCCGACAGCAAAACATTCAGTACTTC
NA	TRBV6-5	TRBD1	TRBJ2-1	CASSRRDRGTNEQFF	TGTGCCAGCAGTCGCCGAGACAGGGGGACCAATGAGCAGTTCTTC
NA	TRBV5-1	TRBD1	TRBJ1-1	CASSQQGWGAFF	TGCGCCAGCAGCCAACAGGGGTGGGGAGCTTTCTTT
once	TRBV30	TRBD2	TRBJ2-2	CAWSSPRLGLAGAYTGELFF	TGTGCCTGGAGTAGCCCCAGGTTGGGACTAGCGGGGGCCTACACCGGGGAGCTGTTTTTT
NA	TRBV14	NA	TRBJ2-1	CASSQFGGDYNEQFF	TGTGCCAGCAGCCAATTTGGCGGGGACTACAATGAGCAGTTCTTC
NA	TRBV7-8	NA	TRBJ1-5	CASSPTRWGGSNQPQHF	TGTGCCAGCAGCCCAACCCGCTGGGGCGGGAGCAATCAGCCCCAGCATTTT
NA	TRBV6-5	NA	TRBJ2-5	CASSYVELPDRETQYF	TGTGCCAGCAGTTACGTCGAACTCCCGGATCGTGAGACCCAGTACTTC
NA	TRBV6-1	NA	TRBJ2-7	CASRGLKTYEQYF	TGTGCCAGCAGGGGACTCAAGACCTACGAGCAGTACTTC
NA	TRBV23-1	TRBD1	TRBJ2-7	CASSQSGTGYYEQYF	TGCGCCAGCAGTCAATCAGGGACAGGGTACTACGAGCAGTACTTC
NA	TRBV30	TRBD1	TRBJ1-6	CAGDRGLSSYNSPLHF	TGTGCCGGCGACAGGGGTCTAAGCTCCTATAATTCACCCCTCCACTTT
NA	TRBV28	NA	TRBJ2-7	CASSLQSSYEQYF	TGTGCCAGCAGCTTACAGAGCTCCTACGAGCAGTACTTC
once	TRBV18	TRBD1	TRBJ2-5	CASSPPTSKGARETQYF	TGTGCCAGCTCACCACCTACCTCGAAGGGGGCAAGAGAGACCCAGTACTTC
NA	TRBV11-3	TRBD1	TRBJ1-6	CASSQGGRNSPLHF	TGTGCCAGCAGCCAGGGGGGACGGAATTCACCCCTCCACTTT
NA	TRBV27	NA	TRBJ1-1	CASSFLQGEAFF	TGTGCCAGCAGTTTTCTCCAGGGTGAAGCTTTCTTT
NA	TRBV9	TRBD1	TRBJ2-1	CASSTGTGDNEQFF	TGTGCCAGCAGCACCGGGACAGGGGATAATGAGCAGTTCTTC
NA	TRBV5-4	NA	TRBJ2-7	CASSYDSTYEQYF	TGTGCCAGCAGCTATGACAGCACCTACGAGCAGTACTTC
few	TRBV5-6	NA	TRBJ1-3	CASSLVAGNTIYF	TGTGCCAGCAGCTTGGTAGCGGGAAACACCATATATTTT
NA	TRBV5-4	NA	TRBJ1-1	CASSLQGRTEAFF	TGTGCCAGCAGCTTGCAGGGGCGCACTGAAGCTTTCTTT
NA	TRBV19	TRBD1	TRBJ2-5	CASSIDRGTGGGETQYF	TGTGCCAGTAGTATAGATCGAGGAACAGGGGGCGGTGAGACCCAGTACTTC
NA	TRBV19	NA	TRBJ1-5	CASSLRGVSQHF	TGTGCCAGTAGCCTACGGGGGGTGTCCCAGCATTTT
NA	TRBV27	NA	TRBJ1-3	CASSLRTPDLSGNTIYF	TGTGCCAGCAGTCTCCGGACCCCCGACCTCTCTGGAAACACCATATATTTT
NA	TRBV18	TRBD2	TRBJ2-7	CASSRENLAGGPYEQYF	TGTGCCAGCTCACGAGAGAACCTAGCGGGGGGGCCTTACGAGCAGTACTTC
NA	TRBV4-2	TRBD1	TRBJ1-2	CASSQEPTGDYGYTF	TGTGCCAGCAGCCAAGAGCCAACAGGGGACTATGGCTACACCTTC
NA	TRBV13	TRBD2	TRBJ2-7	CASSSGTGLAEQYF	TGTGCCAGCAGCTCAGGGACGGGACTAGCGGAGCAGTACTTC
NA	TRBV4-3	NA	TRBJ2-7	CASSQDRGGLSYKQYF	TGCGCCAGCAGCCAAGATCGAGGGGGTCTCTCCTACAAGCAGTACTTC
once	TRBV14	NA	TRBJ2-2	CASSQDRIYTGELFF	TGTGCCAGCAGCCAAGATAGGATCTACACCGGGGAGCTGTTTTTT
NA	TRBV19	NA	TRBJ1-2	CASSIRIVSGYTF	TGTGCCAGTAGTATCAGGATTGTCAGTGGCTACACCTTC
NA	TRBV29-1	NA	TRBJ2-1	CSVGGKGPSYNEQFF	TGCAGCGTTGGGGGGAAAGGGCCTTCCTACAATGAGCAGTTCTTC
once	TRBV6-5	NA	TRBJ2-5	CASSYSPGSEETQYF	TGTGCCAGCAGTTACTCCCCAGGGTCCGAAGAGACCCAGTACTTC
NA	TRBV5-1	NA	TRBJ1-3	CASSLWAQDSGNTIYF	TGCGCCAGCAGCTTGTGGGCCCAGGACTCTGGAAACACCATATATTTT
NA	TRBV7-8	NA	TRBJ1-5	CASSLAGAVSNQPQHF	TGTGCCAGCAGCTTAGCAGGGGCCGTAAGCAATCAGCCCCAGCATTTT
NA	TRBV5-1	TRBD1	TRBJ2-3	CASSFGTGNVADTQYF	TGCGCCAGCAGCTTTGGGACAGGGAATGTGGCAGATACGCAGTATTTT
NA	TRBV7-9	TRBD1	TRBJ2-5	CASRTGGVGQETQYF	TGTGCCAGCAGGACAGGGGGAGTTGGACAAGAGACCCAGTACTTC
NA	TRBV5-6	NA	TRBJ2-3	CASSLKLRLSTDTQYF	TGTGCCAGCAGCTTGAAGCTCAGGCTGAGCACAGATACGCAGTATTTT
once	TRBV27	NA	TRBJ2-7	CASSPLGPNEQYF	TGTGCCAGCAGTCCTCTAGGACCGAACGAGCAGTACTTC
NA	TRBV7-6	NA	TRBJ1-5	CASSWGDSNQPQHF	TGTGCCAGCAGCTGGGGAGATAGCAATCAGCCCCAGCATTTT
NA	TRBV5-6	TRBD1	TRBJ2-3	CASSLRLQGTDTQYF	TGTGCCAGCAGCCTACGCTTACAGGGGACAGATACGCAGTATTTT
once	TRBV4-2	NA	TRBJ2-1	CASSSSRGEQFF	TGTGCCAGCAGCTCTTCTAGGGGGGAGCAGTTCTTC
NA	TRBV30	TRBD1	TRBJ1-3	CAWSYGTGGTGNTIYF	TGTGCCTGGAGTTACGGGACAGGGGGCACTGGAAACACCATATATTTT
NA	TRBV6-1	NA	TRBJ2-1	CASSVRGRGGGNEQFF	TGTGCCAGCAGTGTCAGGGGAAGGGGCGGAGGGAATGAGCAGTTCTTC
NA	TRBV7-2	TRBD2	TRBJ2-3	CASSPQAGVPDTQYF	TGTGCCAGCAGCCCCCAGGCGGGGGTCCCAGATACGCAGTATTTT
NA	TRBV11-2	NA	TRBJ1-1	CASSYTFPPASEAFF	TGTGCCAGCAGCTACACATTTCCACCTGCCTCTGAAGCTTTCTTT
NA	TRBV28	NA	TRBJ1-2	CASSSVTNYGYTF	TGTGCCAGCAGTTCGGTCACTAACTATGGCTACACCTTC
NA	TRBV19	NA	TRBJ2-7	CASSIPRKGGMSNEQYF	TGTGCCAGTAGTATACCCCGGAAGGGGGGTATGAGCAACGAGCAGTACTTC